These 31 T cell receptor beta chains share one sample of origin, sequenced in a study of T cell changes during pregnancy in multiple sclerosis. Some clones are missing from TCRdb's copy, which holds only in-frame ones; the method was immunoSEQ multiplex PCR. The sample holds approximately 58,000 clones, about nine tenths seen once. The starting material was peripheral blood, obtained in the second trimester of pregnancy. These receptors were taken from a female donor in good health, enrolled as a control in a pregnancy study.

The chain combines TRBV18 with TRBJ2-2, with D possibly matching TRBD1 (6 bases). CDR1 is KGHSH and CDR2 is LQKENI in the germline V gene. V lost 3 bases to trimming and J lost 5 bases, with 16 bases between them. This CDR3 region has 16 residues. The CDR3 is CASSPGNRVKTGELFF. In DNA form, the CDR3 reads TGTGCCAGCTCACCGGGAAACAGGGTGAAGACCGGGGAGCTGTTTTTT.

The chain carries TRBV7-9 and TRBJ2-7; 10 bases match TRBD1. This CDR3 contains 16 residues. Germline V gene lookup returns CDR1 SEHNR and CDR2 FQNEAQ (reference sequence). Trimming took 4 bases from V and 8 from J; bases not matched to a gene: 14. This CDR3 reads CASSYLRTGGNVKQYF. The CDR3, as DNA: TGTGCCAGCAGCTACCTCCGGACAGGGGGGAACGTTAAGCAGTACTTC.

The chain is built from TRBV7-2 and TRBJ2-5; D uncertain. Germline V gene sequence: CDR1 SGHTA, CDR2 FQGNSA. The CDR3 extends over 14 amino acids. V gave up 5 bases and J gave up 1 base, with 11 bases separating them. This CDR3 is CASSPPTRQETQYF. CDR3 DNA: TGTGCCAGCAGCCCCCCGACACGCCAAGAGACCCAGTACTTC.

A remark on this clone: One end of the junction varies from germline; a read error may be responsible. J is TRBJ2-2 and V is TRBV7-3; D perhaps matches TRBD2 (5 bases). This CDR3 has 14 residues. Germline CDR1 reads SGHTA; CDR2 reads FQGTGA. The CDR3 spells CASSLTSFSGELFF. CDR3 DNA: TGTGCCAGCAGCCTAACTAGTTTCTCCGGGGAGCTGTTTTTT.

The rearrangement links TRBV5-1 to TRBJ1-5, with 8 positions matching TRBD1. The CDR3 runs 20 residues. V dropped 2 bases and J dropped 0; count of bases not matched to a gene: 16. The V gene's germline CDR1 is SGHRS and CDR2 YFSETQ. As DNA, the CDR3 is TGCGCCAGCAGCTTCCTCGGACAGGGTAGGTGTGGGTATAGCAATCAGCCCCAGCATTTT. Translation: CASSFLGQGRCGYSNQPQHF. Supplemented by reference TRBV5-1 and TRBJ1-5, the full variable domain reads KAGVTQTPRYLIKTRGQQVTLSCSPISGHRSVSWYQQTPGQGLQFLFEYFSETQRNKGNFPGRFSGRQFSNSRSEMNVSTLELGDSALYLCASSFLGQGRCGYSNQPQHFGDGTRLSIL.

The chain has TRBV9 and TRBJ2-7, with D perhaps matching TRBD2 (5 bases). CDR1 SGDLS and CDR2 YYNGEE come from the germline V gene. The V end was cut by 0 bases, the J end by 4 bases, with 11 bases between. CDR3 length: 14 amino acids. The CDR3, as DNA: TGTGCCAGCAGCGTAGATCCTAGCTCGTACGAGCAGTACTTC. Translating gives CASSVDPSSYEQYF.

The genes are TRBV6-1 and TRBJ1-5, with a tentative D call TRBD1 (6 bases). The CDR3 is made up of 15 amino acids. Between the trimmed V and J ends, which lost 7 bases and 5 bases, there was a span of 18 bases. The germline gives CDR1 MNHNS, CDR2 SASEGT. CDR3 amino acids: CASTQGQGLYQPQHF. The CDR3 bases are TGTGCCAGCACCCAGGGGCAGGGTCTTTATCAGCCCCAGCATTTT.

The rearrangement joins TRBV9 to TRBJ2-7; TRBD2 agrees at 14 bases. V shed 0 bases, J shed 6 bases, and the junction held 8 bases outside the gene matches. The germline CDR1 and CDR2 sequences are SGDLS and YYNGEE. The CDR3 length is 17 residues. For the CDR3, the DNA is TGTGCCAGCAGCGTAGCTCGACTAGCGGGAGGGCCGGGCGAGCAGTACTTC. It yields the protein CASSVARLAGGPGEQYF.

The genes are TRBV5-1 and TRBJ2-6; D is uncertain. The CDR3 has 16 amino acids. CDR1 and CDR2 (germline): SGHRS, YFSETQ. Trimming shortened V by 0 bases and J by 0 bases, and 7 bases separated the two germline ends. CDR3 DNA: TGCGCCAGCAGCTTGGATCTCTACTCTGGGGCCAACGTCCTGACTTTC. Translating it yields CASSLDLYSGANVLTF.

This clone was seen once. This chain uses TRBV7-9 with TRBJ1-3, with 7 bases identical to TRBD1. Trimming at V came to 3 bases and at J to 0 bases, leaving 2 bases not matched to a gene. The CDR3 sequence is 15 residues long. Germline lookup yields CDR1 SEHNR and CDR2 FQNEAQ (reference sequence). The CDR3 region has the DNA TGTGCCAGCAGCTTGACAGGGCACTCTGGAAACACCATATATTTT. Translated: CASSLTGHSGNTIYF.

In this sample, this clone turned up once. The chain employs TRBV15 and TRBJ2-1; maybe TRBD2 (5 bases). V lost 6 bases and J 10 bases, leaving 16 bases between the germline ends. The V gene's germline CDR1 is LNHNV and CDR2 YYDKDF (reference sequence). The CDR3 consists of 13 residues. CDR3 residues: CATRTTLSAEQFF. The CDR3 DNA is TGTGCCACCAGGACTACATTGTCGGCGGAGCAGTTCTTC.

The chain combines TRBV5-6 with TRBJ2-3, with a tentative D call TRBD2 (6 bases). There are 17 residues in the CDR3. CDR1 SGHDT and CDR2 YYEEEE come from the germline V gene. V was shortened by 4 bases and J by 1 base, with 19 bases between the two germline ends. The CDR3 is CASSPKKSSGRTDTQYF. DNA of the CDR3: TGTGCCAGCAGCCCTAAGAAAAGTAGCGGTCGCACAGATACGCAGTATTTT.

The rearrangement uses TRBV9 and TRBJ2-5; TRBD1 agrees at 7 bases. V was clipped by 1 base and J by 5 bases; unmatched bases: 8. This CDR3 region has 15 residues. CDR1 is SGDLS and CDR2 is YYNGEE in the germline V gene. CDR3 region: CASSVQATGVETQYF. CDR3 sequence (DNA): TGTGCCAGCAGCGTACAAGCAACAGGGGTGGAGACCCAGTACTTC.

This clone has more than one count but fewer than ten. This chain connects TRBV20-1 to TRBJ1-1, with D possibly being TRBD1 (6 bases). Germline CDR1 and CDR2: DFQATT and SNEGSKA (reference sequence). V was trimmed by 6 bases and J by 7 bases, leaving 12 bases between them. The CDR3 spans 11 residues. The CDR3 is CSAAQGNEAFF. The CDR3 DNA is TGCAGTGCGGCTCAGGGGAATGAAGCTTTCTTT.

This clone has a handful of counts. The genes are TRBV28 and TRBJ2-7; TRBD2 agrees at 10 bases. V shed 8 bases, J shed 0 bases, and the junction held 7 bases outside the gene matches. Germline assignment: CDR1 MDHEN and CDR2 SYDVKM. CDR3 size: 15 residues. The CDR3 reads CASLTSGKSSYEQYF. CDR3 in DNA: TGTGCCAGCCTAACTAGCGGGAAAAGCTCCTACGAGCAGTACTTC.

The DNA of the CDR3 is TGTGCCAGCAGCCCCGACATTAGCGGGGGCACAGATACGCAGTATTTT. Protein: CASSPDISGGTDTQYF. The chain links TRBV4-2 to TRBJ2-3, with 8 bases fitting TRBD2. Germline V gene sequence: CDR1 LGHNA, CDR2 YNFKEQ. V lost 4 bases, J lost 1 base, and 7 bases stayed unmatched. This CDR3 contains 16 residues.

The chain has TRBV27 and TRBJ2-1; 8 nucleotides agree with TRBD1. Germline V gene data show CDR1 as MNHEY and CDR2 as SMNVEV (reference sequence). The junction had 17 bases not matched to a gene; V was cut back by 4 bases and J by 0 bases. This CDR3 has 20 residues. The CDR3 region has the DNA TGTGCCAGCAGTTCTCCCTTGGGCAGGGGGCAATCAAGCTCCTACAATGAGCAGTTCTTC. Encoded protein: CASSSPLGRGQSSSYNEQFF.

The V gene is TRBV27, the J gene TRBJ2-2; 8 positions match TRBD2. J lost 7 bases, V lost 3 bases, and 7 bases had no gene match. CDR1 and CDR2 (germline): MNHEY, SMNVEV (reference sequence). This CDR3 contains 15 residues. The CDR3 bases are TGTGCCAGCAGTTTGAGACTAGCGCGCCACGGGGAGCTGTTTTTT. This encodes CASSLRLARHGELFF.

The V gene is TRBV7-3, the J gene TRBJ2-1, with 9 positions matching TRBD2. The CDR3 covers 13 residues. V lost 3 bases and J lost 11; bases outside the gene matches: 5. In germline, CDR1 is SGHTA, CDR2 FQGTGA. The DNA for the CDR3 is TGTGCCAGCAGCTTTCTGCCTAGCGGGAAGCAGTTCTTC. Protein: CASSFLPSGKQFF.

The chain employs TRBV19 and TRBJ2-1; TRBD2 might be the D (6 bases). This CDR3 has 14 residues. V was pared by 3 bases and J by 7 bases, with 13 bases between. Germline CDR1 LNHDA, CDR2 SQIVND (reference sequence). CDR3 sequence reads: CASSMGLGGNEQFF. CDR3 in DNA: TGTGCCAGTAGTATGGGACTCGGGGGTAATGAGCAGTTCTTC.

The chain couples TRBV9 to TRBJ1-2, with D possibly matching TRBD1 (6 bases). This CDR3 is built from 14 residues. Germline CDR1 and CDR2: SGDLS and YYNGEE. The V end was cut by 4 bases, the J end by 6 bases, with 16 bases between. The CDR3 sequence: CASSQTGLGDGYTF. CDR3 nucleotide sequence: TGTGCCAGCAGCCAGACAGGCCTGGGCGATGGCTACACCTTC.

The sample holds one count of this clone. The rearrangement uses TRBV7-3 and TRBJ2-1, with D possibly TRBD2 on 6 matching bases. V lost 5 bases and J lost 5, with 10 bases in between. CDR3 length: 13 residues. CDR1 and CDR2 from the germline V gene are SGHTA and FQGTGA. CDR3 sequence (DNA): TGTGCCAGCAGCCCGGGACTCAACAATGAGCAGTTCTTC. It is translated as CASSPGLNNEQFF. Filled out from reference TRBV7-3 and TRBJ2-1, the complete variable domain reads GAGVSQTPSNKVTEKGKYVELRCDPISGHTALYWYRQSLGQGPEFLIYFQGTGAADDSGLPNDRFFAVRPEGSVSTLKIQRTERGDSAVYLCASSPGLNNEQFFGPGTRLTVL.

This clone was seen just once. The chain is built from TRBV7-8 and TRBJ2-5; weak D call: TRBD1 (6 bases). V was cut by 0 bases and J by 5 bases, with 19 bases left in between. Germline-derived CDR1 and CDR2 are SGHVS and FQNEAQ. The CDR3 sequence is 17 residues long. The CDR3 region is CASSLAGALKVEETQYF. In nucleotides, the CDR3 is TGTGCCAGCAGCTTAGCGGGGGCGTTGAAGGTTGAGGAGACCCAGTACTTC.

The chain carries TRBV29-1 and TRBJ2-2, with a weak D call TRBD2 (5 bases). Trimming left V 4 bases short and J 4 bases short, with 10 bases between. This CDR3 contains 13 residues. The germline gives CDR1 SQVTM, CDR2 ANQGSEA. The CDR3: CSVVEGSTGELFF. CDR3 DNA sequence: TGCAGCGTTGTGGAAGGGAGCACCGGGGAGCTGTTTTTT.

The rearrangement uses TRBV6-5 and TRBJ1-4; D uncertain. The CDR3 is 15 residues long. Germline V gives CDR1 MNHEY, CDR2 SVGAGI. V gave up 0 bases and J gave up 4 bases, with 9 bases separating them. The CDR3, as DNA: TGTGCCAGCAGTTACTCCCCGGGATTTAATGAAAAACTGTTTTTT. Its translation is CASSYSPGFNEKLFF.

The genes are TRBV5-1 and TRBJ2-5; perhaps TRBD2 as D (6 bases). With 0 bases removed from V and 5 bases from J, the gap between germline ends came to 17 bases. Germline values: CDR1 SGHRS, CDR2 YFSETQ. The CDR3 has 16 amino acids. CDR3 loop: CASSLGGAGRRETQYF. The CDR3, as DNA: TGCGCCAGCAGCTTGGGAGGTGCAGGGAGGAGGGAGACCCAGTACTTC.

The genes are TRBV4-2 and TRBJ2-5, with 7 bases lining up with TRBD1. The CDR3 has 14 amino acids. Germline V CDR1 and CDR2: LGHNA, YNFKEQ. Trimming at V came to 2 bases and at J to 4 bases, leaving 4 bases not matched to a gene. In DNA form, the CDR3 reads TGTGCCAGCAGCCAACTGACAGGGCGAGAGACCCAGTACTTC. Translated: CASSQLTGRETQYF.

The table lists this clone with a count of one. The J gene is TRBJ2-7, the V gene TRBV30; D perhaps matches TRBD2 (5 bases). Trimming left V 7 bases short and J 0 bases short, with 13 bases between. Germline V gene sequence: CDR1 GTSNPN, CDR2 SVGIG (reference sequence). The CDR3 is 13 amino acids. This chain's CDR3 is CASKLDSSYEQYF. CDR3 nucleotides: TGTGCCTCGAAACTAGATAGCTCCTACGAGCAGTACTTC.

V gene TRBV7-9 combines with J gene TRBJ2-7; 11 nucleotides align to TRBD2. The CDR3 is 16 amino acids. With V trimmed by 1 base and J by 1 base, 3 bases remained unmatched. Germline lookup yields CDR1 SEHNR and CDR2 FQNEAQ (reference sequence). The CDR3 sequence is CASSLVGTSGSYEQYF. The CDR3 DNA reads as TGTGCCAGCAGCTTAGTCGGGACTAGCGGATCCTACGAGCAGTACTTC.

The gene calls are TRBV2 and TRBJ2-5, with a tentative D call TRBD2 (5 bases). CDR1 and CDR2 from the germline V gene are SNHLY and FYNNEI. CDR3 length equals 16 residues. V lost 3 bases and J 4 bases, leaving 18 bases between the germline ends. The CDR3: CASSEGYDYFRETQYF. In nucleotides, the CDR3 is TGTGCCAGCAGTGAGGGCTACGACTATTTCCGAGAGACCCAGTACTTC.

CDR3 amino acids: CASSVGARANDEQYF. CDR3 nucleotides: TGTGCCAGCAGCGTAGGGGCCAGGGCCAACGACGAGCAGTACTTC. V usage is TRBV9 and J usage is TRBJ2-7; tentative D call: TRBD1 (5 bases). The CDR3 has 15 residues. V was clipped by 0 bases and J by 5 bases, with 15 bases between them. In germline, CDR1 is SGDLS, CDR2 YYNGEE.